The rows below give T cell receptor beta chains drawn from one sample of a study of T-cell reconstitution after alpha-beta-depleted transplantation in children. TCRdb reprocessed the PCR reads via MiXCR and lists one record per CDR3 protein. The sample records some 450,000 distinct CDR3 sequences, over 40% being singletons. Source: PBMCs, taken before TCRalphabeta/CD19-depleted stem cell transplant. Source of these receptors: a girl aged 2 to 9 with aplastic anemia, due to receive a stem cell transplant. Each CDR3 is given with its conserved first and last residue. Each record gives: J gene, V gene, D gene, clone size, CDR3 protein, CDR3 DNA. The D gene is left open where the match is weak. Size is omitted from some rows. Given values are once, few, many or a class for expanded clones.

TRBJ2-1 TRBV11-1 TRBD2 NA CASSSPWGGQFF TGTGCCAGCAGCTCCCCATGGGGGGGGCAGTTCTTC
TRBJ2-2 TRBV5-1 NA NA CASSAGGELFF TGCGCCAGCAGCGCGGGTGGGGAGCTGTTTTTT
TRBJ1-2 TRBV27 NA few CASSLSGGSRYGYTF TGTGCCAGCAGTTTATCGGGAGGGTCCCGCTATGGCTACACCTTC
TRBJ2-1 TRBV2 TRBD2 few CASRIPRGDSDVNEQFF TGTGCCAGCAGGATACCTCGGGGGGACTCAGACGTCAATGAGCAGTTCTTC
TRBJ2-3 TRBV15 NA NA CATSSREGTDTQYF TGTGCCACCAGCAGCAGGGAAGGCACAGATACGCAGTATTTT
TRBJ1-1 TRBV10-3 TRBD1 many CAISGSPQGTNTEAFF TGTGCCATCAGTGGGTCCCCACAGGGGACGAACACTGAAGCTTTCTTT
TRBJ1-2 TRBV11-2 NA few CASQAGKSGVPNYGYTF TGTGCCAGCCAGGCCGGAAAGTCAGGGGTGCCTAACTATGGCTACACCTTC
TRBJ2-4 TRBV5-1 NA few CASSPRVGVPQYF TGCGCCAGCAGCCCGCGAGTGGGCGTCCCCCAGTACTTC
TRBJ2-3 TRBV5-1 NA NA CASSFASSRTDTQYF TGCGCCAGCAGCTTCGCTAGCAGCCGCACAGATACGCAGTATTTT
TRBJ2-3 TRBV25-1 NA NA CASSDGLGDTQYF TGTGCCAGCAGTGATGGCCTAGGAGATACGCAGTATTTT
TRBJ2-5 TRBV4-1 NA many CASSQDFARSETQYF TGCGCCAGCAGCCAAGATTTCGCTAGAAGCGAGACCCAGTACTTC
TRBJ2-7 TRBV5-1 NA NA CASSLSPNYEQYF TGCGCCAGCAGCTTGTCTCCTAACTACGAGCAGTACTTC
TRBJ2-4 TRBV29-1 TRBD1 NA CSVGDRLAKNIQYF TGCAGCGTTGGGGACAGGCTAGCCAAAAACATTCAGTACTTC
TRBJ2-1 TRBV30 TRBD2 NA CAWRSTGRAGNEQFF TGTGCCTGGAGATCCACCGGGAGGGCCGGCAATGAGCAGTTCTTC
TRBJ2-2 TRBV28 TRBD1 few CASSLDRGQAGELFF TGTGCCAGCAGCCTGGACAGGGGGCAAGCCGGGGAGCTGTTTTTT
TRBJ2-3 TRBV13 NA NA CASSRRDSITDTQYF TGTGCCAGCAGCCGACGGGACTCAATCACAGATACGCAGTATTTT